This TCR beta chain appears in the sequencing data of a study of control samples from healthy donors and cancer patients. Measured with immunoSEQ multiplex PCR; TCRdb has only the in-frame clones, and not every one. Of approximately 97,000 clones listed, about 91% were seen once; the top ten hold around 14%. In germline, CDR1 is SGHTA, CDR2 FQGNSA. V gave up 2 bases and J gave up 7 bases, with 15 bases separating them. This CDR3 comprises 15 residues. This receptor was taken from a man aged 25 to 40 in good health. The chain couples TRBV7-2 to TRBJ1-5; no firm D call. The sequenced material came from blood. CDR3 DNA sequence: TGTGCCAGCAGCTTATTTTCAGGAGCCGGACAGCCCCAGCATTTT. Translating it yields CASSLFSGAGQPQHF.